This is a list of T cell receptor beta chains from one sample in a study of blood T cell repertoires in COVID-19. Generated by immunoSEQ multiplex PCR, the TCRdb table keeps only in-frame clones and is missing some. In the table there are under 350,000 clones, about 89% of which are singletons. The sample was PBMCs or T cells enriched from blood (not recorded which). These receptors were taken from a woman aged 18-35 years who had recovered from COVID-19. The CDR3 runs from the conserved cysteine through the conserved F or W. Each record gives: CDR3 protein, CDR3 DNA, J gene, V gene, clone size, D gene. A D gene is named only where the DNA matches it firmly. Size is omitted from some rows. Given values are once, few, many or a class for expanded clones.

CASSHLSGSSYNEQFF TGTGCCAGCAGCCACCTTAGCGGGAGCTCCTACAATGAGCAGTTCTTC TRBJ2-1 TRBV14 - TRBD2
CSVQDRDPTYEQYF TGCAGCGTTCAGGACAGAGACCCTACCTACGAGCAGTACTTC TRBJ2-7 TRBV29-1 - -
CSVGEGQGAREQYF TGCAGCGTTGGGGAGGGACAGGGGGCGCGAGAGCAGTACTTC TRBJ2-7 TRBV29-1 - TRBD1
CASSYQANTEAFF TGTGCCAGCAGCTACCAGGCGAACACTGAAGCTTTCTTT TRBJ1-1 TRBV7-9 - -
CASSLGLPANEKLFF TGTGCCAGCAGCTTGGGTCTCCCAGCTAATGAAAAACTGTTTTTT TRBJ1-4 TRBV5-6 - -
CASSLYSTSSIDEQFF TGTGCCAGCAGCCTTTACTCGACAAGCTCGATCGATGAGCAGTTCTTC TRBJ2-1 TRBV7-6 - -
CASSSLLESEAFF TGTGCCAGCAGTTCCTTACTTGAATCTGAAGCTTTCTTT TRBJ1-1 TRBV12-3/TRBV12-4 - -
CASSSTHRWGGTNYGYTF TGTGCCAGCAGTTCCACGCATCGGTGGGGGGGCACTAACTATGGCTACACCTTC TRBJ1-2 TRBV28 - -
CASSKAGGTGGNKTQYF TGTGCCAGCAGCAAAGCGGGAGGGACAGGGGGCAATAAGACCCAGTACTTC TRBJ2-5 TRBV21-1 - -
CASRGRRAGFDEQFF TGTGCCAGCAGGGGCCGGAGGGCGGGATTCGATGAGCAGTTCTTC TRBJ2-1 TRBV28 - -
CASSPDRGPYEQYF TGTGCCAGCAGCCCCGACAGGGGCCCCTACGAGCAGTACTTC TRBJ2-7 TRBV7-3 - TRBD1
CATSTLIQGVGTEAFF TGTGCCACCAGCACCCTGATACAGGGGGTAGGCACTGAAGCTTTCTTT TRBJ1-1 TRBV15 - TRBD1
CATSRIGSATNEKLFF TGTGCCACCAGCAGAATAGGGAGCGCGACTAATGAAAAACTGTTTTTT TRBJ1-4 TRBV15 - -
CATSDRGGEDPYNQPQHF TGTGCCACCAGTGATCGTGGGGGGGAGGATCCCTACAATCAGCCCCAGCATTTT TRBJ1-5 TRBV24-1 few -
CASSLSRVGDQPQHF TGTGCCAGCAGCTTATCCAGGGTAGGGGATCAGCCCCAGCATTTT TRBJ1-5 TRBV7-9 - -
CASSALTGPSGNTIYF TGTGCCAGCAGCGCGCTGACAGGCCCCTCTGGAAACACCATATATTTT TRBJ1-3 TRBV9 - -
CASSPSLAGHSYNEQFF TGTGCCAGTAGCCCCTCCCTAGCGGGGCACTCCTACAATGAGCAGTTCTTC TRBJ2-1 TRBV19 - TRBD2
CSVQASVYNEQFF TGCAGCGTTCAGGCTAGCGTGTACAATGAGCAGTTCTTC TRBJ2-1 TRBV29-1 - -
CASSEAQVSQETQYF TGTGCCAGCAGTGAAGCACAAGTAAGCCAAGAGACCCAGTACTTC TRBJ2-5 TRBV2 - -
CASRETGQPYEQYF TGTGCCAGCAGAGAGACAGGGCAACCCTACGAGCAGTACTTC TRBJ2-7 TRBV7-8 - TRBD1
CASSQIRDSPNQPQHF TGTGCCAGCAGCCAAATTCGGGACAGCCCCAATCAGCCCCAGCATTTT TRBJ1-5 TRBV5-6 few TRBD1
CASSQGRGPPYEQYF TGTGCCAGCAGCCAAGGGCGGGGGCCCCCCTACGAGCAGTACTTC TRBJ2-7 TRBV3-1/TRBV3-2 - -
CSALRMRGIQETQYF TGCAGCGCGTTGCGGATGAGGGGGATCCAAGAGACCCAGTACTTC TRBJ2-5 TRBV29-1 - -
CASNPLPPRGAYNSPLHF TGTGCCAGCAACCCGTTACCACCCCGCGGAGCATATAATTCACCCCTCCACTTT TRBJ1-6 TRBV7-2 - -
CASSLSGRDFRNEQFF TGTGCCAGCAGTTTATCAGGGCGGGACTTTCGGAATGAGCAGTTCTTC TRBJ2-1 TRBV28 - -
CASSLMIEGRGTDTQYF TGTGCCAGCAGCTTAATGATAGAGGGTCGGGGCACAGATACGCAGTATTTT TRBJ2-3 TRBV7-3 - -
CASSGGGGFYGYTF TGTGCCAGCAGCGGAGGGGGAGGGTTCTATGGCTACACCTTC TRBJ1-2 TRBV9 - -
CASSQVSSGRPGTQYF TGCGCCAGCAGCCAAGTCTCTAGCGGGAGGCCGGGAACCCAGTACTTC TRBJ2-5 TRBV4-1 - TRBD2
CASSLDQGNSYEQYF TGTGCCAGCAGCTTAGATCAGGGGAACTCCTACGAGCAGTACTTC TRBJ2-7 TRBV7-8 - -
CASSQEGSQNTEAFF TGTGCCAGCAGCCAAGAGGGCAGCCAGAACACTGAAGCTTTCTTT TRBJ1-1 TRBV3-1/TRBV3-2 - -
CASSLDQRGLRTEQFF TGTGCCAGCAGCTTAGATCAAAGGGGACTACGCACTGAGCAGTTCTTC TRBJ2-1 TRBV11-3 - TRBD2
CASSSQGNTEAFF TGTGCCAGCAGCTCACAGGGGAACACTGAAGCTTTCTTT TRBJ1-1 TRBV5-6 - -